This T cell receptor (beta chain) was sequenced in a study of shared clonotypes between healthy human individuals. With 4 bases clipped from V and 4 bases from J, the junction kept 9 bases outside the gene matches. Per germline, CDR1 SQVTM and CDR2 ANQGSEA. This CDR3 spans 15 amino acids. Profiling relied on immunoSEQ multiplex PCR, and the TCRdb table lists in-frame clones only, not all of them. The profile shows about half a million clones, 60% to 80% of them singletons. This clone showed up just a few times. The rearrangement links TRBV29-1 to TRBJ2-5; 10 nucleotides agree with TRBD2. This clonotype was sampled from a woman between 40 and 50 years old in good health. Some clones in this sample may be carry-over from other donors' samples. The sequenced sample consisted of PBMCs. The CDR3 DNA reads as TGCAGCGTTGCTCCTGGGCTAGCGGGAGCAGAGACCCAGTACTTC. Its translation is CSVAPGLAGAETQYF.